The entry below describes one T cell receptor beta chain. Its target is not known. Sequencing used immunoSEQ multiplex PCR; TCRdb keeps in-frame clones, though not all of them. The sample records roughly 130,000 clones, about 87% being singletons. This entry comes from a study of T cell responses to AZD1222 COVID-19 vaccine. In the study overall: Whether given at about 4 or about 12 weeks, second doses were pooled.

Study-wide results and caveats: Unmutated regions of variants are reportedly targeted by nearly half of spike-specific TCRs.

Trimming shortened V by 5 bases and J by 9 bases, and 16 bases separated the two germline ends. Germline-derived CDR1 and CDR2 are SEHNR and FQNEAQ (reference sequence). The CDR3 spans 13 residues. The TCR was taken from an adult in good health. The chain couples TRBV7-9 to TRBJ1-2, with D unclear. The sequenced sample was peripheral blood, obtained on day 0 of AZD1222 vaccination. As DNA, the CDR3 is TGTGCCAGCAGCCCCTCAGTGACACCGAGCTACACCTTC. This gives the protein CASSPSVTPSYTF. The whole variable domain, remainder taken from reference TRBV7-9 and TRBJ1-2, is DTGVSQNPRHKITKRGQNVTFRCDPISEHNRLYWYRQTLGQGPEFLTYFQNEAQLEKSRLLSDRFSAERPKGSFSTLEIQRTEQGDSAMYLCASSPSVTPSYTFGSGTRLTVV.